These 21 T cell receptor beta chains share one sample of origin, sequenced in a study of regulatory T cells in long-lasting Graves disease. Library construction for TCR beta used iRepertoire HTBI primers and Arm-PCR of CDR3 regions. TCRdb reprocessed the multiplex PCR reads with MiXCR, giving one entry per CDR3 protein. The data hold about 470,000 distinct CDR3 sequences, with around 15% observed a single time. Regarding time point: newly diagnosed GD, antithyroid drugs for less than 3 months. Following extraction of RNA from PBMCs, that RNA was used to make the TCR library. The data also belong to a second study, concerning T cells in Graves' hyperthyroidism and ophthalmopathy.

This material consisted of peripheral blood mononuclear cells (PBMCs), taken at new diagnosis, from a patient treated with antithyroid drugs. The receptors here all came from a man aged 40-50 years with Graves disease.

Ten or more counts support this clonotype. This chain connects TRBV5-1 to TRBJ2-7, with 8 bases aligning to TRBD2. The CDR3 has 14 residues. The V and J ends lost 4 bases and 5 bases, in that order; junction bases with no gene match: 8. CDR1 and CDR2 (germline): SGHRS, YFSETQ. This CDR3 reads CASSPPTSGHEQYF. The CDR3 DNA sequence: TGCGCCAGCAGCCCCCCCACTAGCGGCCACGAGCAGTACTTC.

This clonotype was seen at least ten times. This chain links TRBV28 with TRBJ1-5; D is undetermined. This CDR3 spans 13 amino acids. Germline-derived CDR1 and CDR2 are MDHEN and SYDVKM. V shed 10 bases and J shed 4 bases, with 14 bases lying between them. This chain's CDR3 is CATQKRGNQPQHF. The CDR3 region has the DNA TGTGCCACTCAGAAGCGGGGAAATCAGCCCCAGCATTTT.

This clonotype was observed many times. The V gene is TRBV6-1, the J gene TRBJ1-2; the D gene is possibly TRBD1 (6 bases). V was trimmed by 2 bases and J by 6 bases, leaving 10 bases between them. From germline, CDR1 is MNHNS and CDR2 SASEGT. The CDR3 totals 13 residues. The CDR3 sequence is CASSESGTNGYTF. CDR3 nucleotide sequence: TGTGCCAGCAGTGAATCCGGGACAAATGGCTACACCTTC.

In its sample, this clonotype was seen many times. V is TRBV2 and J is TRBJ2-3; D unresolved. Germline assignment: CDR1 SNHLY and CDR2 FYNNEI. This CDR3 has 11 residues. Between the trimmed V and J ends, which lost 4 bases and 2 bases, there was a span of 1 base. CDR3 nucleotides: TGTGCCAGCAGTGTCACAGATACGCAGTATTTT. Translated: CASSVTDTQYF.

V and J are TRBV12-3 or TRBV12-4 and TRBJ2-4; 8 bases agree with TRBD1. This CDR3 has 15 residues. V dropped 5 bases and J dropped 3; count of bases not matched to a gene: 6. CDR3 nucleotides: TGTGCCAGCAGTCCTAACAGGGGGGACAAAAACATTCAGTACTTC. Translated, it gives CASSPNRGDKNIQYF.

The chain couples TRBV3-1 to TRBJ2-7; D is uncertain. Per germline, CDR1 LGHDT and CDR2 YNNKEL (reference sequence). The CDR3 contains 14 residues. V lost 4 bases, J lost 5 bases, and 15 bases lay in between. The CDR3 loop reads CASSRTYPPDEQYF. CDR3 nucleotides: TGTGCCAGCAGCCGTACTTACCCGCCGGACGAGCAGTACTTC.

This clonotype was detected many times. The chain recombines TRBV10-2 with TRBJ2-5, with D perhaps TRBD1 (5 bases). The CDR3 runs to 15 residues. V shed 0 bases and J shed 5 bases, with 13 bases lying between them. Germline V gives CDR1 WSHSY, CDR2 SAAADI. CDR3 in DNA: TGCGCCAGCAGTGAGTCACCCGGGTCAGGGGAGACCCAGTACTTC. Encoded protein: CASSESPGSGETQYF.

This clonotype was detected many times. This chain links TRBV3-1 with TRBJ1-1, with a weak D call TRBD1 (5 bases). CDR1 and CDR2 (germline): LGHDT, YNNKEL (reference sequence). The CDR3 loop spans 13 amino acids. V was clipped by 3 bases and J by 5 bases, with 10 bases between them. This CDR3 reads CASSQLAGTEAFF. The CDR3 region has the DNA TGTGCCAGCAGCCAGTTGGCAGGGACTGAAGCTTTCTTT.

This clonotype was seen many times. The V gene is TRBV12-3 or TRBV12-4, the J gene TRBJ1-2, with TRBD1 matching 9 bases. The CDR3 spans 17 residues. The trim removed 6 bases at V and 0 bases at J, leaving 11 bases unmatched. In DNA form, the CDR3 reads TGTGCCAGCAGCAAATCCGGGACAGGGTTAGCTAACTATGGCTACACCTTC. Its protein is CASSKSGTGLANYGYTF.

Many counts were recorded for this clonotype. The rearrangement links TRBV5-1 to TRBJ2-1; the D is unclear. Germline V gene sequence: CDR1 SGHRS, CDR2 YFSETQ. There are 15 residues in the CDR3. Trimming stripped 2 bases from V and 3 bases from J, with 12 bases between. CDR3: CASSFAGFNYNEQFF. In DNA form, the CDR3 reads TGCGCCAGCAGCTTTGCCGGGTTTAACTACAATGAGCAGTTCTTC.

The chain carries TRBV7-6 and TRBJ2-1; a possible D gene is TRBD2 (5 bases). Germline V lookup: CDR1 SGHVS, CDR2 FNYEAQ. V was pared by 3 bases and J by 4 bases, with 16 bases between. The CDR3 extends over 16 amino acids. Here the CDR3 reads CASSLAGPTGYNEQFF. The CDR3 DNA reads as TGTGCCAGCAGCTTGGCAGGTCCCACGGGGTACAATGAGCAGTTCTTC.

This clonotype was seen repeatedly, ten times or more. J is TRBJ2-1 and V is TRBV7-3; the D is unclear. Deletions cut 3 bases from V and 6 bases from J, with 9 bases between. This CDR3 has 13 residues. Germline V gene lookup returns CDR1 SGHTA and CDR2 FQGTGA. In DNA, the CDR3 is TGTGCCAGCAGCTTTGGCCTGGTCAATGAGCAGTTCTTC. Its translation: CASSFGLVNEQFF.

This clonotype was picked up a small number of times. The CDR3 DNA follows: TGTGCCAGCAGCCCCAGGTGGGACAGGGTTTCAGATACGCAGTATTTT. Its protein product is CASSPRWDRVSDTQYF. The chain uses TRBV5-8 and TRBJ2-3, with 9 bases fitting TRBD1. The germline CDR1 and CDR2 sequences are SGHTS and YDEGEE. The CDR3 spans 16 residues. The J segment lost 4 bases and the V segment lost 4 bases, leaving 10 bases of the junction unmatched.

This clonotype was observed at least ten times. CDR3 amino acids: CATGLNTEAFF. CDR3 sequence (DNA): TGTGCCACCGGACTGAACACTGAAGCTTTCTTT. The chain carries TRBV28 and TRBJ1-1; D is unresolved. V was shortened by 10 bases and J by 0 bases, with 6 bases between the two germline ends. This CDR3 region has 11 residues. The germline gives CDR1 MDHEN, CDR2 SYDVKM.

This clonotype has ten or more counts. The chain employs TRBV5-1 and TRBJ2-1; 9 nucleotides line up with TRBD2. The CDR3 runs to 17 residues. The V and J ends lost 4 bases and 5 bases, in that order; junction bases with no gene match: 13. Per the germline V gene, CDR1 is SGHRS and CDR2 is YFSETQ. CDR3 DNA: TGCGCCAGCAGCCCACGGGTGTTAGCGGGAGAGGACAATGAGCAGTTCTTC. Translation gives CASSPRVLAGEDNEQFF.

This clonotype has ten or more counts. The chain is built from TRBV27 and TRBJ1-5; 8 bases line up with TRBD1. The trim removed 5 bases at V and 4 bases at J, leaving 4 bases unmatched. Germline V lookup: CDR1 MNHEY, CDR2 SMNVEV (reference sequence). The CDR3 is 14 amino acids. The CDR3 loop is CASSDRGTNQPQHF. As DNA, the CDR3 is TGTGCCAGCAGTGACAGGGGAACGAATCAGCCCCAGCATTTT.

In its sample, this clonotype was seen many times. Here the CDR3 reads CSALAGGPINYEQYF. CDR3 bases: TGCAGTGCGCTAGCGGGAGGGCCAATTAACTACGAGCAGTACTTC. The gene calls are TRBV20-1 and TRBJ2-7; TRBD2 matches at 12 bases. The germline V gene has CDR1 DFQATT and CDR2 SNEGSKA (reference sequence). The CDR3 is made up of 15 amino acids. Trimming at V came to 6 bases and at J to 3 bases, leaving 9 bases not matched to a gene.

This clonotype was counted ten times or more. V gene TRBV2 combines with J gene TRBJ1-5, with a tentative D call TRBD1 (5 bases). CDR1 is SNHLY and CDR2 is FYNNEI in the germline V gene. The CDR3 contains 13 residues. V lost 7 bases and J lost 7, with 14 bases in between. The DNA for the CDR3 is TGTGCCAGCATCCGGGACCCGGGGCAGCCCCAGCATTTT. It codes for CASIRDPGQPQHF. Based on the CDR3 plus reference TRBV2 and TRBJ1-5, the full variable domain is EPEVTQTPSHQVTQMGQEVILRCVPISNHLYFYWYRQILGQKVEFLVSFYNNEISEKSEIFDDQFSVERPDGSNFTLKIRSTKLEDSAMYFCASIRDPGQPQHFGDGTRLSIL.

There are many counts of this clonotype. The CDR3 loop is CASSDRVNTEAFF. The CDR3 region has the DNA TGTGCCAGCAGCGATCGTGTGAACACTGAAGCTTTCTTT. The chain recombines TRBV12-3 or TRBV12-4 with TRBJ1-1; the D is unclear. Trimming took 6 bases from V and 0 from J, leaving 8 bases between them. The CDR3 covers 13 residues.

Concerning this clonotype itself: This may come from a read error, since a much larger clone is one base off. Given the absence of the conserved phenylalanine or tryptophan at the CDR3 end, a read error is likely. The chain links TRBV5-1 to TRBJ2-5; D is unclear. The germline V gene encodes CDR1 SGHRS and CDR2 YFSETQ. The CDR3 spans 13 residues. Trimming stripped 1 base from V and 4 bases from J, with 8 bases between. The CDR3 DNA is TGCGCCAGCAGCTTGCAAGGGCGAGAGACCCAGTACTAC. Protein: CASSLQGRETQYY.

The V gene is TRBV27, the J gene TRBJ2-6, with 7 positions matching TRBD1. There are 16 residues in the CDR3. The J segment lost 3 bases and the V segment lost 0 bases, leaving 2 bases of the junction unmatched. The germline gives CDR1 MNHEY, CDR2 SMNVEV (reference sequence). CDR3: CASSLSRGLGANVLTF. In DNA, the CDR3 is TGTGCCAGCAGTTTATCGAGGGGGCTTGGGGCCAACGTCCTGACTTTC.